What follows is one T cell receptor beta chain and its context. Source study methods: Counts of nucleated cells, estimated from reference gene primer amplification, were obtained. Data came from immunoSEQ multiplex PCR; TCRdb stores just in-frame clones and leaves some out. The V and J calls and clone size come from that table; D and trimming were worked out from the DNA. The sample records 110,000 to 150,000 clones, 80% to 85% being singletons. This sample was included in a study of blood T cell repertoires in COVID-19. Germline assignment: CDR1 LNHNV and CDR2 YYDKDF (reference sequence). Deletions cut 0 bases from V and 4 bases from J, with 12 bases between. The CDR3 contains 15 residues.

The rearrangement links TRBV15 to TRBJ1-2, with D possibly matching TRBD1 (6 bases). Sequencing was done on a sample of peripheral blood. The sequence was obtained from a human donor in a cohort sampled during active COVID-19. The chain's CDR3 is CATSRDLGAVYGYTF. DNA of the CDR3: TGTGCCACCAGCAGAGATTTGGGGGCTGTCTATGGCTACACCTTC.